This TCR beta chain was obtained from a study of blood T cell dynamics during melanoma immunotherapy. As for this clone: Its specificity is not known.

Time point denoted: week 3, after first cycle of checkpoint inhibitor. One draw preceded checkpoint blockade; another followed its first cycle at week 3. Overall study findings and caveats: Whether repertoire-driving clones were melanoma-specific could not be determined.

The method was immunoSEQ multiplex PCR; TCRdb's version includes in-frame clones alone and lacks a portion of them. Of some 14,000 clones in the sample, about nine tenths are singletons; the top ten hold more than 5%. The trim removed 0 bases at V and 5 bases at J, leaving 2 bases unmatched. CDR1 and CDR2 from the germline V gene are SGDLS and YYNGEE. This CDR3 is 15 amino acids long. The chain carries TRBV9 and TRBJ1-6; 7 bases are shared with TRBD1. This sequence was found in a human donor with melanoma. The specimen comprised blood, sampled from a patient treated with checkpoint blockade. CDR3 bases: TGTGCCAGCAGCGTAGGGGGACAGCATAATTCACCCCTCCACTTT. Protein product: CASSVGGQHNSPLHF.